These 23 T cell receptor beta chains came from one sample sequenced in a study of Graves' ophthalmopathy and Graves' hyperthyroidism. Scientists amplified the TCR beta CDR3 regions from RNA transcripts. RT-PCR in the first round used HTBI primers; a second-round multiplex PCR followed. Each CDR3 protein gets one entry after TCRdb re-called the multiplex PCR reads with MiXCR. This table holds fewer than 400,000 distinct CDR3 sequences, about 17% found once. Sequencing was performed on peripheral blood. The receptors here all came from a woman aged 18-35 years with Graves' ophthalmopathy.

V gene TRBV24-1 combines with J gene TRBJ1-5, with D unclear. The germline V gene encodes CDR1 KGHDR and CDR2 SFDVKD. The CDR3 has 10 amino acids. V was cut by 9 bases and J by 7 bases, with 6 bases left in between. The CDR3 region has the DNA TGTGCCACCCGAGTGCAGCCCCAGCATTTT. Translating it yields CATRVQPQHF.

This clonotype was recorded many times. The J gene is TRBJ1-1, the V gene TRBV11-2; possible D gene TRBD1, 5 bases. CDR1 is SGHAT and CDR2 is FQNNGV in the germline V gene. The CDR3 is 15 amino acids. The V end lost 6 bases, the J end lost 3 bases, and 17 bases lay between the germline ends. The CDR3 bases are TGTGCCAGCAGTTTTAGATTGAAGGGGCACACTGAAGCTTTCTTT. It codes for CASSFRLKGHTEAFF.

The J gene is TRBJ1-6, the V gene TRBV6-1; tentatively, D is TRBD1 (5 bases). The CDR3 runs to 16 residues. Germline CDR1 reads MNHNS; CDR2 reads SASEGT. The V end lost 7 bases, the J end lost 11 bases, and 24 bases lay between the germline ends. The CDR3 DNA is TGTGCCAGCAAACCAACCCCTGGACAAGTTTTAACACCCCTCCACTTT. Protein: CASKPTPGQVLTPLHF.

This clonotype appeared many times. V gene TRBV6-5 combines with J gene TRBJ2-7, with 8 bases fitting TRBD2. This CDR3 spans 14 amino acids. The ends lost 5 bases at V and 4 bases at J; junction bases unmatched: 7. The germline V gene encodes CDR1 MNHEY and CDR2 SVGAGI. DNA for the CDR3: TGTGCCAGCAGTCGGGTCGGACTAGCATACGAGCAGTACTTC. Amino acid sequence: CASSRVGLAYEQYF.

This clonotype was counted many times. The chain couples TRBV2 to TRBJ2-7, with D hard to call. Germline CDR1 is SNHLY and CDR2 is FYNNEI. The CDR3 extends over 15 amino acids. Trimming took 3 bases from V and 0 from J, leaving 12 bases between them. The CDR3: CASSDPQFRSYEQYF. The CDR3 DNA is TGTGCCAGCAGTGATCCCCAGTTCCGCTCCTACGAGCAGTACTTC.

This chain uses TRBV19 with TRBJ1-2, with unresolved D. CDR1 is LNHDA and CDR2 is SQIVND in the germline V gene (reference sequence). Trimming left V 0 bases short and J 1 base short, with 3 bases between. The CDR3 length is 13 residues. The CDR3 sequence: CASSIDNNYGYTF. The CDR3, as DNA: TGTGCCAGTAGTATAGACAATAACTATGGCTACACCTTC.

This clonotype was counted many times. CDR3 protein: CASSPTGEIHQPQHF. In DNA form, the CDR3 reads TGTGCCAGCAGTCCTACAGGGGAGATACATCAGCCCCAGCATTTT. The chain combines TRBV12-3 or TRBV12-4 with TRBJ1-5; 7 bases line up with TRBD1. V trimming: 5 bases; J trimming: 5 bases; junction bases outside the gene matches: 9. The CDR3 runs to 15 residues.

This clonotype was observed many times. The chain combines TRBV28 with TRBJ1-1; the D is unclear. Looked up from germline, CDR1 is MDHEN and CDR2 is SYDVKM. V lost 4 bases to trimming and J lost 5 bases, with 11 bases between them. The CDR3 loop spans 13 amino acids. CDR3 region: CASSYKGVTEAFF. CDR3 nucleotide sequence: TGTGCCAGCAGTTATAAGGGTGTAACTGAAGCTTTCTTT.

This clonotype has a count of ten or more. The V and J genes are TRBV20-1 and TRBJ2-7, with TRBD1 matching over 9 bases. V shed 7 bases, J shed 1 base, and the junction held 14 bases outside the gene matches. Germline V gene data show CDR1 as DFQATT and CDR2 as SNEGSKA (reference sequence). The CDR3 has 16 amino acids. The CDR3 nucleotides are TGCAGTGTTATATACCCGGGACAGGGAAGGTCCTACGAGCAGTACTTC. Translated: CSVIYPGQGRSYEQYF.

In this sample, this clonotype turned up many times. The genes are TRBV28 and TRBJ2-5, with D perhaps being TRBD1 or TRBD2 (7 bases each). Between the trimmed V and J ends, which lost 4 bases and 4 bases, there was a span of 16 bases. The germline gives CDR1 MDHEN, CDR2 SYDVKM. The CDR3 has 15 residues. The CDR3 nucleotides read TGTGCCAGCAGTTCGCTACAGGGGAGGGGAGAGACCCAGTACTTC. Protein sequence: CASSSLQGRGETQYF.

This clonotype was found many times. The gene calls are TRBV27 and TRBJ2-7; D possibly corresponds to TRBD2 (6 bases). Trimming stripped 2 bases from V and 0 bases from J, with 11 bases between. The germline CDR1 and CDR2 sequences are MNHEY and SMNVEV (reference sequence). CDR3 length: 15 amino acids. The CDR3 sequence: CASSLGLARSYEQYF. The CDR3 DNA reads as TGTGCCAGCAGTTTAGGCCTAGCGCGCTCCTACGAGCAGTACTTC.

This clonotype has at least ten counts. The chain is built from TRBV15 and TRBJ2-5; 12 nucleotides align to TRBD2. CDR3 length equals 15 residues. Germline V gives CDR1 LNHNV, CDR2 YYDKDF (reference sequence). V shed 2 bases and J 4 bases; nucleotides not matched to a gene: 2. The CDR3 DNA follows: TGTGCCACCAGCAGACTAGCGGGAGGGCCAGAGACCCAGTACTTC. Its translation: CATSRLAGGPETQYF.

This clonotype was recorded many times. The gene calls are TRBV6-2 or TRBV6-3 and TRBJ1-5; 8 bases are a match to TRBD1. The CDR3 extends over 13 amino acids. Unmatched junction bases numbered 8, after V lost 7 bases and J lost 9 bases. Germline CDR1 is MNHEY and CDR2 is SVGEGT. The CDR3 reads CASTTGGGWPQHF. CDR3 sequence (DNA): TGTGCCAGCACCACAGGGGGAGGATGGCCCCAGCATTTT.

This clonotype was seen ten or more times. The chain is built from TRBV6-2 or TRBV6-3 and TRBJ1-1; maybe TRBD1 (6 bases). Trimming removed 6 bases from V and 0 bases from J, with 14 bases in between. Germline CDR1 MNHEY, CDR2 SVGEGT. This CDR3 is 15 amino acids long. The CDR3, as DNA: TGTGCCAGCAGGGTGACCGGACAGCTGAACACTGAAGCTTTCTTT. Protein: CASRVTGQLNTEAFF.

There are many counts of this clonotype. The J gene is TRBJ1-1, the V gene TRBV4-3, with 11 positions matching TRBD1. With V trimmed by 1 base and J by 3 bases, 4 bases remained unmatched. The CDR3 has 16 amino acids. Germline-derived CDR1 and CDR2 are LGHNA and YSLEER. Here the CDR3 reads CASSQGPGQGDTEAFF. Written as DNA, the CDR3 is TGCGCCAGCAGCCAAGGCCCGGGACAGGGGGACACTGAAGCTTTCTTT.

This clonotype was seen ten or more times. J is TRBJ2-7 and V is TRBV6-1; D not certain. Looked up from germline, CDR1 is MNHNS and CDR2 is SASEGT. The V and J ends lost 1 base and 7 bases respectively, with 11 bases between them. This CDR3 has 13 amino acids. In DNA, the CDR3 is TGTGCCAGCAGTGAAGGCAGTCCCCGGGAGCAGTACTTC. Translated, it gives CASSEGSPREQYF.

This clonotype was counted many times. The chain employs TRBV6-2 or TRBV6-3 and TRBJ1-5; TRBD1 aligns across 8 bases. J lost 7 bases, V lost 6 bases, and 11 bases had no gene match. This CDR3 is built from 15 residues. Germline assignment: CDR1 MNHEY and CDR2 SVGEGT. The CDR3 coding sequence is TGTGCCAGCAGAGGACAGGGAACGTCCGGCCAGCCCCAGCATTTT. This gives the protein CASRGQGTSGQPQHF.

This clonotype was found many times. This chain links TRBV18 with TRBJ1-6; D unclear. CDR3 length equals 12 residues. Looked up from germline, CDR1 is KGHSH and CDR2 is LQKENI. V shed 4 bases and J shed 5 bases, with 3 bases lying between them. For the CDR3, the DNA is TGTGCCAGCTCACTCGATAATTCACCCCTCCACTTT. Amino acids: CASSLDNSPLHF.

This clonotype was found a few times. An end of the junction does not agree with germline; a read error may underlie this. The chain links TRBV6-1 to TRBJ2-7; 11 nucleotides align to TRBD2. The CDR3 extends over 15 amino acids. The V gene's germline CDR1 is MNHNS and CDR2 SASEGT. This CDR3 is CAGRGPGLADYEQYF. The CDR3 nucleotides are TGTGCCGGCAGAGGTCCGGGACTAGCGGACTACGAGCAGTACTTC.

V is TRBV7-2 and J is TRBJ2-5; TRBD1 is a possible D gene (6 bases). The CDR3 is made up of 15 amino acids. Trimming removed 5 bases from V and 4 bases from J, with 17 bases in between. Looked up from germline, CDR1 is SGHTA and CDR2 is FQGNSA. This chain's CDR3 is CASSRGRGRGETQYF. The DNA for the CDR3 is TGTGCCAGCAGCAGGGGTAGGGGGAGAGGAGAGACCCAGTACTTC.

This clonotype was seen many times. This chain connects TRBV7-9 to TRBJ1-1; no definite D call. With 4 bases removed from V and 1 base from J, the gap between germline ends came to 16 bases. CDR3 length equals 16 residues. Germline assignment: CDR1 SEHNR and CDR2 FQNEAQ (reference sequence). CDR3 bases: TGTGCCAGCAGCTACCGGACGGGGATAGAGAACACTGAAGCTTTCTTT. Its translation is CASSYRTGIENTEAFF.

This clonotype was detected ten times or more. This chain links TRBV20-1 with TRBJ2-7; 14 bases agree with TRBD2. The germline gives CDR1 DFQATT, CDR2 SNEGSKA (reference sequence). Trimming removed 6 bases from V and 4 bases from J; junction bases left unmatched: 8. The CDR3 runs to 15 residues. The CDR3 coding sequence is TGCAGTGCCACGCCGGGGACTAGCGGGAGATACGAGCAGTACTTC. Protein: CSATPGTSGRYEQYF.

J is TRBJ1-2 and V is TRBV7-2; D remains unclear. The V end lost 3 bases, the J end lost 4 bases, and 15 bases lay between the germline ends. From germline, CDR1 is SGHTA and CDR2 FQGNSA. The CDR3 is 15 residues long. CDR3 nucleotides: TGTGCCAGCAGCTTTAACCGAAATCCCCTCTATGGCTACACCTTC. This gives the protein CASSFNRNPLYGYTF.